Sequencing of this TCR beta chain was carried out in a study of T cells in Graves' hyperthyroidism and ophthalmopathy (dated by TCRdb to between 2019 and 2020). About the full investigation: TCR V-J signatures able to tell the groups apart were searched for in a discovery cohort of some 97 patients, of whom more than 40 had Graves' ophthalmopathy and about 60 had stable Graves' hyperthyroidism. Prospective prediction of ophthalmopathy was tested in an independent validation cohort of 18 hyperthyroidism patients and around 16 patients who later progressed to ophthalmopathy. The 75 to 100 discovery patients were randomly split 7:3 into training and test sets. Thyroid tissue and blood T-cell repertoires from six Graves' hyperthyroidism patients were also compared in the study. Following sampling, methimazole starting at 30 mg daily was given to hyperthyroidism patients, and high-dose intravenous methylprednisolone was given to ophthalmopathy patients. TCR Vbeta CDR3 sequencing of 120 to 150 peripheral blood samples (roughly 43 ophthalmopathy, about 74 hyperthyroidism and 17 progressor patients) is reported in the paper. Study-level results and caveats: Most expanded thyroid clonotypes (frequency above 0.001) were also found in blood, which suggests that blood repertoires may mirror thyroid immune responses. In validation, the model predicted progression to ophthalmopathy a median of 6.5 months before onset, with 70% to 71% sensitivity and 72.22% specificity. Sample size was not statistically predetermined, and investigators were not blinded to group allocation. A 13 V-J signature model separated ophthalmopathy from stable hyperthyroidism, with just over 85% sensitivity and 81% to 83% specificity in cross-validation and 80%/75% in testing.

Amplification of TCR beta CDR3 regions was carried out from RNA transcripts. The TCR CDR3 was subjected to a first round of RT-PCR using the HTBI primer set and the Qiagen OneStep RT-PCR kit. A second multiplex PCR round built the libraries, followed by size selection and purification. Libraries were sequenced paired-end with 100 bp reads on an Illumina HiSeq2000. As for the original processing: Raw data were processed with SOAPnuke, discarding reads with adapters, uncalled bases, mean Phred below 15, or no exact constant-primer or identifier match. COPE v1.2.5 was used to merge the high-quality paired reads, and each unique nucleotide sequence was defined as a clonotype. MiTCR v1.1 was used to align clonotypes to the IMGT TRBV, TRBD and TRBJ reference segments. Analysis was restricted to V-J combinations with a frequency above 0.0001, which covered about 99% of repertoires. A TCS score was defined as the ratio between F50 (clonal expansion) and ExV (chaos), using BLOSUM62-based TCRdist between CDR3 peptides within each V-J. Welch's t-statistics and random forest reduced some 510 V-J features to 13, which were used in a naive Bayes classifier (R e1071). TCRdb passed the public sequencing reads through fastp at Q25 and MiXCR, retaining productive beta sequences. Each record represents a unique CDR3 protein, reported with the most common genes and DNA among its rows. In this record, the V and J calls reflect TCRdb's handling and not the investigators' own analysis. The sample data list a few hundred thousand distinct CDR3 sequences, and 46% of these were observed just once. The ten largest clonotypes hold 8% to 8.5% of the sample.

The table lists this clonotype with a few counts. Which antigen it targets is not known. Per-nucleotide qualities are absent, and no much larger clonotype sits a single base away. From the germline V gene (reference sequence), CDR1 is DFQATT and CDR2 is SNEGSKA. The CDR3 goes from the cysteine to the phenylalanine over 15 residues. Left in the record is the CDR3 DNA by itself, 45 bases read in frame from the first base. V loses 6 bases, J loses 2 bases, and the germline ends lie 19 bases apart. A patient counted as having stable Graves' hyperthyroidism if no progression to ophthalmopathy occurred over 18 months of follow-up. Hyperthyroidism patients were newly diagnosed, with disease duration under 2 months, and aged 18 to 65 years. The study excluded patients with uncontrolled infections, other autoimmune diseases, pregnancy or lactation. Diagnoses were established on the basis of clinical symptoms, serum thyroxine and TRAb, thyroid ultrasound, and orbital computed tomography. Trizol reagent was used to extract total RNA, and RNA quality was then checked on an Agilent 2100 Bioanalyzer.

The sequence is built from TRBV20-1 and TRBJ2-5; TRBD1 is a weak D gene call, 6 bases matching. Material for sequencing was peripheral blood or thyroid tissue (not recorded which). The origin of this receptor is a woman between 18 and 29 years old with Graves' hyperthyroidism. Donor details come from another sample of the same person, matched by shared clones. The nucleotide sequence reads TGCAGTGCAGAGGGGGACGGAGAGCTACAAGAGACCCAGTACTTC. This is translated as CSAEGDGELQETQYF.